This TCR beta chain was sequenced during a study of blood T cell repertoires in COVID-19. Study-wide context: Researchers got acute and convalescent COVID-19 samples from the United States, Italy and Spain. From T cells, B-cell-depleted T cells, or PBMCs came the material, which was cDNA or gDNA.

In the authors' workflow: From reference gene primer amplification, estimates of nucleated cell counts were derived. TCRdb's copy holds only in-frame clones and misses some; the assay was immunoSEQ multiplex PCR. The V and J calls and clone size are taken from that table; D and trimming were inferred from the DNA. The sample has about 230,000 clones, around 83% seen once. This CDR3 comprises 16 residues. The V and J ends lost 6 bases and 0 bases, in that order; junction bases with no gene match: 10. The receptor's source is a man between 40 and 49 years old with active or convalescent COVID-19. The material sequenced was peripheral blood. The chain couples TRBV23-1 to TRBJ1-1, with TRBD1 matching 7 bases. TRBV23-1 is noted as an ORF with a role that remains uncertain. The CDR3 region is CASRPLTGALNTEAFF. In DNA form, the CDR3 reads TGCGCCAGCAGACCCCTAACAGGGGCCTTGAACACTGAAGCTTTCTTT.